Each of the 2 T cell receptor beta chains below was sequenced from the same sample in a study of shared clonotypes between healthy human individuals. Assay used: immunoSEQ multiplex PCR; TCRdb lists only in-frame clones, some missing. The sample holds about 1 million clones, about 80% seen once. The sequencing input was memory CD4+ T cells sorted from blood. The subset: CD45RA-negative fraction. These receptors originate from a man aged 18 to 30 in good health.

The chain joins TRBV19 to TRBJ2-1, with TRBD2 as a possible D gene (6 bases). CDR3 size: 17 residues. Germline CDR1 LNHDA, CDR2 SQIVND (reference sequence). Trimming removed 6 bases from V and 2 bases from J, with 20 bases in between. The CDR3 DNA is TGTGCCAGTAGCCACCCCCGGGGGTCGGGGGCCTACAATGAGCAGTTCTTC. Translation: CASSHPRGSGAYNEQFF.

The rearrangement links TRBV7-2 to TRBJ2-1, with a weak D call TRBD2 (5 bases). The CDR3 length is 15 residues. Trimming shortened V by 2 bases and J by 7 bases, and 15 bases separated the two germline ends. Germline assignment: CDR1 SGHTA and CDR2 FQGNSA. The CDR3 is CASSLRRGMPNEQFF. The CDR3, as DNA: TGTGCCAGCAGCTTACGTCGGGGAATGCCGAATGAGCAGTTCTTC. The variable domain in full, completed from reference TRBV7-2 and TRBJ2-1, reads GAGVSQSPSNKVTEKGKDVELRCDPISGHTALYWYRQSLGQGLEFLIYFQGNSAPDKSGLPSDRFSAERTGGSVSTLTIQRTQQEDSAVYLCASSLRRGMPNEQFFGPGTRLTVL.